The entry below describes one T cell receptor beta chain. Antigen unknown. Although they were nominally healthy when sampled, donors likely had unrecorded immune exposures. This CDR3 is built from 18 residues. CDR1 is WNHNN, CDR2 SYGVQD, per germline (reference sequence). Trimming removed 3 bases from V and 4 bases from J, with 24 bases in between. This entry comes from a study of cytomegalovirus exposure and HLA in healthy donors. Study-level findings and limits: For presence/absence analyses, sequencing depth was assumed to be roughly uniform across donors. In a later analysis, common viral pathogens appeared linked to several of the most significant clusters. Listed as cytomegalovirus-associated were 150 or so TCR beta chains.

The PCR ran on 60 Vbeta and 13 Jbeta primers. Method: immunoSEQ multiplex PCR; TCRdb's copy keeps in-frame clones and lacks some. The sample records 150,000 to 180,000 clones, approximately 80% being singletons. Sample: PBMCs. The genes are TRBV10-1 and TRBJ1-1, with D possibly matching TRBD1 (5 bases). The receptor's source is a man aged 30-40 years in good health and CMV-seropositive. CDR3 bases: TGCGCCAGCAGTGATGCCCTCCCGGGGCGGGGGGAGATCACTGAAGCTTTCTTT. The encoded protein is CASSDALPGRGEITEAFF.